The 19 T cell receptor beta chains listed next were all sequenced from one sample in a study of cytomegalovirus exposure and HLA in healthy donors. Sequencing used immunoSEQ multiplex PCR; TCRdb keeps in-frame clones, though not all of them. The sample gives 150,000 to 200,000 clones, around four fifths of which show up once; roughly 7% is in the top ten. Sequencing was carried out using PBMCs. These receptors all come from a young man in good health and CMV-seropositive.

The chain uses TRBV6-1 and TRBJ2-1; 8 nucleotides match TRBD1. V gave up 3 bases and J gave up 7 bases; unmatched junction bases: 11. The CDR3 has 16 amino acids. Germline V CDR1 and CDR2: MNHNS, SASEGT. CDR3 in amino acids: CASSEGGAQGANEQFF. CDR3 nucleotides: TGTGCCAGCAGTGAGGGCGGGGCGCAGGGGGCTAATGAGCAGTTCTTC.

The rearrangement joins TRBV27 to TRBJ2-5, with D possibly matching TRBD1 (6 bases). This CDR3 contains 16 residues. Germline values: CDR1 MNHEY, CDR2 SMNVEV (reference sequence). V lost 2 bases to trimming and J lost 1 base, with 14 bases between them. CDR3 amino acids: CASSLQYREPQETQYF. The CDR3 nucleotides read TGTGCCAGCAGTTTACAGTACAGGGAACCCCAAGAGACCCAGTACTTC.

This rearrangement joins TRBV30 to TRBJ2-3; TRBD1 agrees at 7 bases. The CDR3 totals 14 residues. V gave up 4 bases and J gave up 1 base; unmatched junction bases: 5. The V gene's germline CDR1 is GTSNPN and CDR2 SVGIG (reference sequence). CDR3 nucleotides: TGTGCCTGGACCGGGACAGTACGCACAGATACGCAGTATTTT. Its translation is CAWTGTVRTDTQYF.

This chain links TRBV2 with TRBJ2-7; 12 bases line up with TRBD1. This CDR3 has 15 residues. Germline V lookup: CDR1 SNHLY, CDR2 FYNNEI. V shed 6 bases, J shed 3 bases, and the junction held 6 bases outside the gene matches. CDR3 protein: CASSVGQGAFYEQYF. Written as DNA, the CDR3 is TGTGCCAGCAGCGTGGGACAGGGGGCCTTCTACGAGCAGTACTTC.

This clone has a single count. This chain links TRBV19 with TRBJ2-7; TRBD1 matches 9 bases. The CDR3 loop spans 16 amino acids. Per the germline V gene, CDR1 is LNHDA and CDR2 is SQIVND (reference sequence). V was pared by 0 bases and J by 4 bases, with 7 bases of the junction left unmatched. CDR3 region: CASSIDLGTGNYEQYF. CDR3 sequence (DNA): TGTGCCAGTAGTATAGATTTGGGGACAGGGAATTACGAGCAGTACTTC.

This clone was counted between two and nine times. In nucleotides, the CDR3 is TGTGCCACTAGGACAGGGTCAAACACTGAAGCTTTCTTT. This translates into CATRTGSNTEAFF. The J gene is TRBJ1-1, the V gene TRBV19; 8 positions agree with TRBD1. This CDR3 is 13 amino acids long. Losses at the gene ends were 10 bases for V and 2 bases for J; bases not matched to a gene: 6. From germline, CDR1 is LNHDA and CDR2 SQIVND (reference sequence).

The V gene is TRBV5-3, the J gene TRBJ2-7, with 14 nucleotides matching TRBD2. TRBV5-3 is designated an ORF whose function remains uncertain. CDR3 length equals 16 residues. V gave up 4 bases and J gave up 5 bases; unmatched junction bases: 8. CDR3 loop: CARSPSTSGRAHEQYF. CDR3 nucleotide sequence: TGTGCCAGAAGCCCTTCGACTAGCGGGAGGGCCCACGAGCAGTACTTC.

The chain joins TRBV30 to TRBJ2-6; D is ambiguous. Germline V gene lookup returns CDR1 GTSNPN and CDR2 SVGIG (reference sequence). The V gene lost 3 bases and the J gene lost 4 bases, with 7 bases spanning the gap. The length of the CDR3 is 13 residues. The CDR3 sequence: CAWRVQGANVLTF. CDR3 sequence (DNA): TGTGCCTGGAGGGTTCAGGGGGCCAACGTCCTGACTTTC.

J is TRBJ1-1 and V is TRBV6-5; no clear D. V lost 0 bases to trimming and J lost 4 bases, with 12 bases between them. Germline values: CDR1 MNHEY, CDR2 SVGAGI. The CDR3 is 15 amino acids. CDR3 loop: CASSYSVGSGTEAFF. CDR3 coding DNA: TGTGCCAGCAGTTACTCTGTCGGGTCGGGCACTGAAGCTTTCTTT.

This chain links TRBV4-1 with TRBJ2-2; 11 bases line up with TRBD2. With 4 bases clipped from V and 4 bases from J, the junction kept 11 bases outside the gene matches. There are 18 residues in the CDR3. Germline V CDR1 and CDR2: MGHRA, YSYEKL. The CDR3 reads CASSPGLAGGAGTGELFF. In DNA form, the CDR3 reads TGCGCCAGCAGCCCCGGTTTAGCGGGAGGGGCGGGCACCGGGGAGCTGTTTTTT.

The V and J genes are TRBV25-1 and TRBJ2-7; 7 bases line up with TRBD1. V lost 6 bases and J lost 2; bases outside the gene matches: 10. The CDR3 sequence is 15 residues long. Germline V gene lookup returns CDR1 MGHDK and CDR2 SYGVNS. This chain's CDR3 is CASSPKGALTYEQYF. The CDR3 DNA follows: TGTGCCAGCAGCCCAAAGGGGGCACTCACCTACGAGCAGTACTTC.

The V call is TRBV5-1, the J call TRBJ2-3, with D maybe TRBD1 (6 bases). Deletions cut 4 bases from V and 3 bases from J, with 18 bases between. This CDR3 has 16 residues. Germline V gene sequence: CDR1 SGHRS, CDR2 YFSETQ. CDR3 in amino acids: CASSRSTGTGTDTQYF. The CDR3 coding sequence is TGCGCCAGCAGCAGAAGCACAGGGACGGGGACAGATACGCAGTATTTT.

The V gene is TRBV6-5, the J gene TRBJ2-6; perhaps TRBD2 as D (6 bases). Per germline, CDR1 MNHEY and CDR2 SVGAGI. The ends were cut back, 6 bases at V and 0 bases at J, with 6 bases in the middle. The CDR3 extends over 14 amino acids. DNA for the CDR3: TGTGCCAGCAGCGGGAGCTCTGGGGCCAACGTCCTGACTTTC. Amino acid sequence: CASSGSSGANVLTF.

This clone was seen a handful of times. This chain uses TRBV27 with TRBJ1-2, with D possibly matching TRBD1 (5 bases). CDR1 and CDR2 (germline): MNHEY, SMNVEV (reference sequence). The CDR3 sequence is 11 residues long. The V gene lost 6 bases and the J gene lost 8 bases, with 10 bases spanning the gap. The CDR3 region has the DNA TGTGCCAGCAGATCAGGGTACGGCTACACCTTC. As protein: CASRSGYGYTF.

The chain recombines TRBV15 with TRBJ2-1, with TRBD1 as a possible D gene (6 bases). Germline V gene sequence: CDR1 LNHNV, CDR2 YYDKDF (reference sequence). The V and J ends lost 3 bases and 6 bases respectively, with 18 bases between them. There are 16 residues in the CDR3. In DNA, the CDR3 is TGTGCCACCAGCAGCCAGTACAGGGATTTGAGCAATGAGCAGTTCTTC. Protein: CATSSQYRDLSNEQFF. The complete variable domain, with remaining parts taken from reference TRBV15 and TRBJ2-1, reads DAMVIQNPRYQVTQFGKPVTLSCSQTLNHNVMYWYQQKSSQAPKLLFHYYDKDFNNEADTPDNFQSRRPNTSFCFLDIRSPGLGDTAMYLCATSSQYRDLSNEQFFGPGTRLTVL.

The chain uses TRBV27 and TRBJ2-7, with a weak D call TRBD1 (5 bases). The V end was cut by 3 bases, the J end by 4 bases, with 10 bases between. CDR3 length: 13 residues. The germline V gene encodes CDR1 MNHEY and CDR2 SMNVEV (reference sequence). Here the CDR3 DNA reads TGTGCCAGCAGTTTCAGGGTCTCATACGAGCAGTACTTC. Translating gives CASSFRVSYEQYF.

This clone occurred once. The V and J genes are TRBV19 and TRBJ1-5; no clear D gene. The CDR3 sequence is 14 residues long. CDR1 and CDR2 (germline): LNHDA, SQIVND (reference sequence). V was pared by 3 bases and J by 6 bases, with 12 bases between. The CDR3 sequence is CASSIVNEGQPQHF. The CDR3 DNA is TGTGCCAGTAGTATCGTGAACGAGGGTCAGCCCCAGCATTTT.

This chain connects TRBV7-8 to TRBJ2-7; no firm D call. CDR3 length: 12 residues. CDR1 SGHVS and CDR2 FQNEAQ come from the germline V gene. Trimming shortened V by 2 bases and J by 4 bases, and 6 bases separated the two germline ends. CDR3 DNA: TGTGCCAGCAGCTTAACTCGGTACGAGCAGTACTTC. Its protein product is CASSLTRYEQYF.

The J gene is TRBJ2-7, the V gene TRBV4-3, with D possibly being TRBD1 (6 bases). V lost 0 bases to trimming and J lost 4 bases, with 13 bases between them. The CDR3 runs to 15 residues. CDR1 LGHNA and CDR2 YSLEER come from the germline V gene. The CDR3 DNA follows: TGCGCCAGCAGCCAAGATCTTACAGGGCAGTACGAGCAGTACTTC. Protein: CASSQDLTGQYEQYF.